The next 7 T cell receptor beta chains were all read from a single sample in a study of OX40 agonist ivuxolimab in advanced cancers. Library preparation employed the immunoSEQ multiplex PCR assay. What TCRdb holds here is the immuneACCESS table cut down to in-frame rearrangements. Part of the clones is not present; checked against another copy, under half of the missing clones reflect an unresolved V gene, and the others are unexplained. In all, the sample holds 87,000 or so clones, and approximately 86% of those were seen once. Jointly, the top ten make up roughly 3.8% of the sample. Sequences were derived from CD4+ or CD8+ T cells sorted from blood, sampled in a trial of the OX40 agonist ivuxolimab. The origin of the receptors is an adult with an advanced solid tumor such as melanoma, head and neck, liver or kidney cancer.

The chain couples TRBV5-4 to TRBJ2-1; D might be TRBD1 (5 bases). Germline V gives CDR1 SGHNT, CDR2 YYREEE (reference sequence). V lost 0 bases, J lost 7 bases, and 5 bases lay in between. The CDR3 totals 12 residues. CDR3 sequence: CASSLEGNEQFF. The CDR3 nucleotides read TGTGCCAGCAGCTTGGAGGGGAATGAGCAGTTCTTC.

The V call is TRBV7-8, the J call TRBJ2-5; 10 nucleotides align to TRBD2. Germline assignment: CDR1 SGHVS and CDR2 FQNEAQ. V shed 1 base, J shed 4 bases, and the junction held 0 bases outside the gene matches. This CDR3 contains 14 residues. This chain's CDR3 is CASSLGTSGETQYF. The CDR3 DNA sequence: TGTGCCAGCAGCTTAGGGACTAGCGGAGAGACCCAGTACTTC.

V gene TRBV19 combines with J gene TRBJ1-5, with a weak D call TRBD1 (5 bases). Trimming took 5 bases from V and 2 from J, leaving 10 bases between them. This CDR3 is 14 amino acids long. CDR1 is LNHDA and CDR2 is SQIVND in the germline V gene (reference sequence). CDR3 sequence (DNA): TGTGCCAGTAGTGTCGACAGTGGCAATCAGCCCCAGCATTTT. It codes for CASSVDSGNQPQHF.

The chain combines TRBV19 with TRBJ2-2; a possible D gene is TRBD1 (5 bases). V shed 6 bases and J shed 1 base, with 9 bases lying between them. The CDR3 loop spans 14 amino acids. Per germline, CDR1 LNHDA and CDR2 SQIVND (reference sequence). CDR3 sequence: CASRETENTGELFF. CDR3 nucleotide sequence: TGTGCCAGTAGAGAGACAGAGAACACCGGGGAGCTGTTTTTT.

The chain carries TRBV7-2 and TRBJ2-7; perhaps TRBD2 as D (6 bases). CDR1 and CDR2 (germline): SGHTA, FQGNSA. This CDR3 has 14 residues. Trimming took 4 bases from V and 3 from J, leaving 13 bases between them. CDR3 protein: CASSYGAGNYEQYF. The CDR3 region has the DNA TGTGCCAGCAGCTATGGGGCGGGGAACTACGAGCAGTACTTC.

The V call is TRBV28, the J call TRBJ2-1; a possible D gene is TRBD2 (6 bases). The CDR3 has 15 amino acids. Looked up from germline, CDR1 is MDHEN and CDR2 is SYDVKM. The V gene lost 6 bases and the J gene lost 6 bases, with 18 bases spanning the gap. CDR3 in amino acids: CASSGTSYRANEQFF. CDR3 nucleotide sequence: TGTGCCAGCAGCGGTACTAGCTATAGGGCCAATGAGCAGTTCTTC.

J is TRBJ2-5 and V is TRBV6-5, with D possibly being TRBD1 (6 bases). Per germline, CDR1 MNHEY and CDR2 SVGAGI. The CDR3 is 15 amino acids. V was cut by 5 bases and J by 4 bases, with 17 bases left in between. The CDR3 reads CASSRSGARGETQYF. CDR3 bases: TGTGCCAGCAGTCGAAGCGGAGCCAGGGGAGAGACCCAGTACTTC.